This note documents a single TCR beta chain sequence. The antigen this receptor binds is unknown. Per-base qualities were not stored, and no clone one base away is much larger. CDR1 and CDR2 were assigned from the germline V gene as LGHNA and YSLEER. The germline ends are 9 bases apart after V is trimmed by 0 bases and J by 3 bases. The CDR3 goes from the cysteine to the phenylalanine over 16 residues. The DNA shown is the 48-base CDR3, in frame from base 1. These data belong to a study of control samples from healthy donors and cancer patients (dated by TCRdb to 2019 to 2021). Library creation used the immunoSEQ multiplex PCR assay. What TCRdb holds here is the immuneACCESS table cut down to in-frame rearrangements. Part of the clones is not present; checked against another copy, under half of the missing clones reflect an unresolved V gene, and the others are unexplained. The sample table records about 110,000 clones; approximately 90% of these occur just once. Under 20% of the sample is taken by the ten largest.

Input material: blood. Recombination joined TRBV4-3 with TRBJ1-6, and possibly TRBD1, on 5 matching bases. This receptor was taken from a woman in her forties or fifties in good health. DNA sequence: TGCGCCAGCAGCCAAGAAAGGGACGGCTATAATTCACCCCTCCACTTT. Translated, this is CASSQERDGYNSPLHF.